This T cell receptor (beta chain) was identified during a study of OX40 agonist ivuxolimab in advanced cancers. As for the study in general: It was permissible to have had prior anti-PD-1, anti-PD-L1 or anti-CTLA-4 therapy, and about 40% had some.

TCRdb's table, derived via immunoSEQ multiplex PCR, lists solely in-frame clones and lacks some. The sample contains roughly 72,000 clones, approximately 94% of which appear only once. The receptor's source is an adult with an advanced solid tumor such as melanoma, head and neck, liver or kidney cancer. This specimen was CD4+ or CD8+ T cells sorted from blood, taken in a trial of the OX40 agonist ivuxolimab.

The CDR3 is CASRSGSQALNEKLFF. The CDR3 region has the DNA TGTGCCAGTAGATCGGGTTCGCAGGCCCTTAATGAAAAACTGTTTTTT. The chain combines TRBV19 with TRBJ1-4; D unresolved. V lost 6 bases to trimming and J lost 4 bases, with 18 bases between them. CDR1 LNHDA and CDR2 SQIVND come from the germline V gene (reference sequence). The CDR3 sequence is 16 residues long.